The 26 T cell receptor beta chains below come from one sample, sequenced in a study of identical twins. TCRdb re-called the 5' RACE reads with MiXCR, one entry per CDR3 protein. The sample records over 600,000 distinct CDR3 sequences, less than 25% being singletons. The data also belong to a second study, concerning T cells expressing NK-cell markers.

Sequenced: PBMCs. These receptor sequences come from a woman aged 18-29 years in good health.

About this clonotype itself: At one boundary the junction diverges from the germline segment, which might be a read error. This sequence joins TRBV7-8 and TRBJ1-6, with D maybe TRBD1 (6 bases). This CDR3 contains 14 residues. Germline CDR1 is SGHVS and CDR2 is FQNEAQ. CDR3 nucleotides: TGTGCCAACAGCTTGGGGGCAGATAATTCACCCCTCCACTTT. Protein product: CANSLGADNSPLHF.

The V gene is TRBV25-1, the J gene TRBJ1-4; D unclear. The CDR3 sequence is 12 residues long. Trimming shortened V by 5 bases and J by 7 bases, and 8 bases separated the two germline ends. Germline V gene lookup returns CDR1 MGHDK and CDR2 SYGVNS. The CDR3 DNA reads as TGTGCCAGCAGTAGGCAGCGTGAAAAACTGTTTTTT. This sequence encodes CASSRQREKLFF.

The chain employs TRBV20-1 and TRBJ2-3; D unclear. Germline assignment: CDR1 DFQATT and CDR2 SNEGSKA (reference sequence). The CDR3 has 14 amino acids. Deletions cut 3 bases from V and 3 bases from J, with 13 bases between. The chain's CDR3 is CSASSARITDTQYF. The CDR3 DNA is TGCAGTGCTAGTTCCGCTAGAATAACAGATACGCAGTATTTT.

This chain links TRBV10-3 with TRBJ2-6, with D unclear. Germline values: CDR1 ENHRY, CDR2 SYGVKD. Trimming left V 2 bases short and J 1 base short, with 9 bases between. The CDR3 spans 16 residues. In DNA, the CDR3 is TGTGCCATCAGTGAGGCACGTAGGTCTGGGGCCAACGTCCTGACTTTC. Protein sequence: CAISEARRSGANVLTF.

The chain couples TRBV4-2 to TRBJ1-2, with TRBD1 matching 8 bases. The CDR3 loop spans 15 amino acids. V lost 0 bases and J lost 7; bases outside the gene matches: 7. CDR1 and CDR2 from the germline V gene are LGHNA and YNFKEQ. This CDR3 is CASSQDLAGGVGYTF. CDR3 coding DNA: TGTGCCAGCAGCCAAGACCTGGCAGGGGGCGTTGGCTACACCTTC.

This clonotype was seen only a few times. The CDR3 nucleotides read TGTGCCAGCAGTTCCGTCAACACTGAAGCTTTCTTT. Protein sequence: CASSSVNTEAFF. The chain links TRBV12-3 or TRBV12-4 to TRBJ1-1, with D unresolved. CDR3 length: 12 residues. V lost 4 bases to trimming and J lost 2 bases, with 5 bases between them.

V gene TRBV29-1 combines with J gene TRBJ2-7; 7 bases align to TRBD1. Trimming removed 6 bases from V and 3 bases from J; junction bases left unmatched: 20. Germline V gene data show CDR1 as SQVTM and CDR2 as ANQGSEA. This CDR3 comprises 17 residues. Written as DNA, the CDR3 is TGCAGCGTCCTGGACAGGCGGACCGGCGCTTTTTACTACGAGCAGTACTTC. Translating it yields CSVLDRRTGAFYYEQYF.

This chain links TRBV19 with TRBJ1-2, with D unclear. The V end was cut by 7 bases, the J end by 4 bases, with 7 bases between. The CDR3 has 11 amino acids. Germline-derived CDR1 and CDR2 are LNHDA and SQIVND (reference sequence). Written as DNA, the CDR3 is TGTGCCAGTAACGGGGTCTATGGCTACACCTTC. Residues: CASNGVYGYTF.

This clonotype occurred a few times. The chain has TRBV20-1 and TRBJ2-1; D call uncertain. The CDR3 is 12 residues long. V shed 5 bases and J shed 8 bases, with 13 bases lying between them. Germline loops: CDR1 DFQATT, CDR2 SNEGSKA (reference sequence). Here the CDR3 DNA reads TGCAGTGCTCGAGGTCTAGTTCATGAGCAGTTCTTC. Translated, it gives CSARGLVHEQFF.

The V gene is TRBV5-5, the J gene TRBJ2-1, with D possibly being TRBD2 (7 bases). Between the trimmed V and J ends, which lost 6 bases and 6 bases, there was a span of 19 bases. Germline values: CDR1 SGHKS, CDR2 YYEKEE (reference sequence). The CDR3 runs 15 residues. The CDR3 reads CASIEGGGRSNEQFF. The CDR3 DNA reads TGTGCCAGCATCGAAGGGGGGGGTCGATCCAATGAGCAGTTCTTC.

This clonotype was picked up a small number of times. This rearrangement joins TRBV10-3 to TRBJ1-2, with 9 positions matching TRBD1. The CDR3 contains 12 residues. Trimming took 6 bases from V and 8 from J; bases not matched to a gene: 4. Germline V lookup: CDR1 ENHRY, CDR2 SYGVKD. The CDR3, as DNA: TGTGCCATCAGGACAGGGGGTGACGGCTACACCTTC. Amino acid sequence: CAIRTGGDGYTF.

This clonotype was seen only a few times. The chain is built from TRBV20-1 and TRBJ2-1; a possible D gene is TRBD2 (6 bases). CDR3 length equals 12 residues. Looked up from germline, CDR1 is DFQATT and CDR2 is SNEGSKA (reference sequence). Between the trimmed V and J ends, which lost 6 bases and 5 bases, there was a span of 11 bases. The DNA of the CDR3 is TGCAGTGCGGCGGGATCTCACAATGAGCAGTTCTTC. Encoded protein: CSAAGSHNEQFF.

This clonotype was seen only a few times. The J gene is TRBJ2-7, the V gene TRBV5-1, with D unresolved. The ends were cut back, 0 bases at V and 5 bases at J, with 9 bases in the middle. CDR1 is SGHRS, CDR2 YFSETQ, per germline. CDR3 length: 13 residues. CDR3 nucleotides: TGCGCCAGCAGCTTGGTCGGGCGAGACGAGCAGTACTTC. It encodes CASSLVGRDEQYF.

In this sample, this clonotype turned up a few times. The chain couples TRBV20-1 to TRBJ1-1, with D tentatively TRBD1 (6 bases). CDR1 DFQATT and CDR2 SNEGSKA come from the germline V gene (reference sequence). The length of the CDR3 is 13 residues. V lost 4 bases and J 7 bases, leaving 16 bases between the germline ends. CDR3 protein: CSATPGAPGEAFF. The CDR3 coding sequence is TGCAGTGCTACGCCAGGGGCCCCCGGTGAAGCTTTCTTT.

The genes are TRBV9 and TRBJ1-1; TRBD1 might be the D (5 bases). V dropped 7 bases and J dropped 3 bases, with 13 bases sitting between them. The CDR3 loop spans 13 amino acids. CDR1 and CDR2 (germline): SGDLS, YYNGEE. Here the CDR3 DNA reads TGTGCCAGCCGTCCCCGAGGGGACACTGAAGCTTTCTTT. This translates into CASRPRGDTEAFF.

This clonotype was seen repeatedly, ten times or more. The chain has TRBV12-3 or TRBV12-4 and TRBJ2-2, with D unresolved. Trimming shortened V by 6 bases and J by 7 bases, and 9 bases separated the two germline ends. The CDR3 has 12 residues. CDR3 residues: CASSPASGELFF. In nucleotides, the CDR3 is TGTGCCAGCAGCCCGGCCAGCGGGGAGCTGTTTTTT.

This clonotype showed up just a few times. The V gene is TRBV2, the J gene TRBJ1-1; D remains ambiguous. CDR1 and CDR2 from the germline V gene are SNHLY and FYNNEI. The CDR3 runs to 12 residues. V shed 6 bases and J shed 5 bases, with 10 bases lying between them. The CDR3 DNA reads TGTGCCAGCAGGACAAGGGAGACTGAAGCTTTCTTT. This sequence encodes CASRTRETEAFF.

This clonotype was found a few times. This chain uses TRBV19 with TRBJ2-5, with D maybe TRBD1 (6 bases). The CDR3 covers 14 residues. Germline V CDR1 and CDR2: LNHDA, SQIVND (reference sequence). V lost 5 bases, J lost 5 bases, and 15 bases lay in between. The DNA of the CDR3 is TGTGCCAGTAGTCAAACGTGGCAGGGGGAGACCCAGTACTTC. This gives the protein CASSQTWQGETQYF.

This clonotype was seen a handful of times. This chain uses TRBV20-1 with TRBJ2-7; 12 bases fit TRBD2. The ends lost 4 bases at V and 7 bases at J; junction bases unmatched: 8. Germline V gene data show CDR1 as DFQATT and CDR2 as SNEGSKA (reference sequence). This CDR3 has 14 residues. CDR3 nucleotide sequence: TGCAGTGCTACCCTAGCGGGAGGGCCGGGGGAGCAGTACTTC. This gives the protein CSATLAGGPGEQYF.

The chain joins TRBV30 to TRBJ2-5; no firm D call. Trimming pared 0 bases from V and 2 bases from J, leaving 13 bases between. The CDR3 consists of 15 residues. Per the germline V gene, CDR1 is GTSNPN and CDR2 is SVGIG (reference sequence). CDR3 residues: CAWSVWNSEQETQYF. DNA for the CDR3: TGTGCCTGGAGTGTATGGAACTCCGAACAAGAGACCCAGTACTTC. The variable domain in full, with the rest retrieved from reference TRBV30 and TRBJ2-5, is SQTIHQWPATLVQPVGSPLSLECTVEGTSNPNLYWYRQAAGRGLQLLFYSVGIGQISSEVPQNLSASRPQDRQFILSSKKLLLSDSGFYLCAWSVWNSEQETQYFGPGTRLLVL.

This rearrangement joins TRBV12-3 or TRBV12-4 to TRBJ1-2; D unclear. The V end was cut by 3 bases, the J end by 7 bases, with 15 bases between. CDR3 length: 14 amino acids. In DNA form, the CDR3 reads TGTGCCAGCAGTTTCCCCGACCGTTCGGGTGGCTACACCTTC. Translation gives CASSFPDRSGGYTF.

The J gene is TRBJ2-7, the V gene TRBV7-9; D is possibly TRBD2 (6 bases). V was pared by 8 bases and J by 6 bases, with 11 bases between. CDR1 is SEHNR and CDR2 is FQNEAQ in the germline V gene (reference sequence). The CDR3 extends over 11 amino acids. The CDR3 DNA follows: TGTGCCAGCCGACGGGGACTCGAGCAGTACTTC. Residues: CASRRGLEQYF.

This clonotype was seen at least ten times. V gene TRBV29-1 combines with J gene TRBJ1-2, with 7 bases aligning to TRBD1. Germline CDR1 reads SQVTM; CDR2 reads ANQGSEA. V was clipped by 7 bases and J by 5 bases; unmatched bases: 16. This CDR3 has 15 residues. CDR3 sequence: CSANDRVRGLYGYTF. The CDR3, as DNA: TGCAGCGCCAACGACAGGGTTCGGGGCCTTTATGGCTACACCTTC.

The chain combines TRBV7-3 with TRBJ2-3; 14 bases agree with TRBD2. Trimming cost V 5 bases and J 12 bases; bases outside gene matches: 10. Per germline, CDR1 SGHTA and CDR2 FQGTGA. CDR3 length: 15 amino acids. CDR3 amino acids: CASSPGLAGVWGQYF. CDR3 in DNA: TGTGCCAGCAGCCCGGGACTAGCGGGGGTATGGGGACAGTATTTT.

This sequence joins TRBV6-2 or TRBV6-3 and TRBJ2-5; 9 bases are a match to TRBD1. The CDR3 sequence is 18 residues long. CDR1 is MNHEY and CDR2 is SVGEGT in the germline V gene. Trimming removed 6 bases from V and 4 bases from J; junction bases left unmatched: 18. The CDR3 region has the DNA TGTGCCAGCAGCCCACATCGGACCTACAGGGGGCTCGGAGAGACCCAGTACTTC. Translated, it gives CASSPHRTYRGLGETQYF.

This sequence joins TRBV7-2 and TRBJ2-7; D is unresolved. Per germline, CDR1 SGHTA and CDR2 FQGNSA. V lost 3 bases and J 9 bases, leaving 12 bases between the germline ends. CDR3 length: 12 amino acids. For the CDR3, the DNA is TGTGCCAGCAGCTTCCCAGCTGGCATGCAGTACTTC. This translates into CASSFPAGMQYF.